This T cell receptor beta chain was retrieved from a study of blood T cell repertoires in COVID-19 (dated by TCRdb to the early 2020s). For the wider study: The collaborator samples originated in the United States, Italy and Spain and spanned the acute and convalescent phases of COVID-19. The repertoires were made available in a free public database intended to serve as a resource for research on the immune response to SARS-CoV-2. Sample metadata almost always included a de-identified subject ID, COVID-19 status, age in years and sex. The dataset comprised deeply sampled blood TCRbeta repertoires from subjects exposed to, actively infected with, or recovered from COVID-19. The prospective study material was composed of cDNA or gDNA derived from T cells, B-cell-depleted T cells, or PBMCs. Where available, HLA class I and class II types were obtained from metadata supplied by the sample provider rather than from assay-based typing. Samples came from the ongoing ImmuneRACE study (first 160 participants) plus 1,254 subjects from 6 global collaborators. What the work shows at the level of the full study, not this receptor alone: The amount of clinical and demographic metadata varied by source and participant and was provided uncurated.

There are 12 amino acids in the CDR3, from cysteine to phenylalanine inclusive. Of the read, only the CDR3 DNA is kept; its 36 bases are in frame from base 1. The germline V gene (reference sequence) gives CDR1 as GTSNPN and CDR2 as SVGIG. V was cut back by 0 bases and J by 5 bases, leaving a gap of 7 bases between them. As for this clone: It has no known antigen specificity. Base qualities are missing; no much larger clone stands one base away.

Enrolling through a virtual design, the prospective study's participants ranged in age from roughly 18 to 95 years and lived across 20 to 25 United States geographic areas. In the prospective study, cohorts were assigned on the basis of participant-reported clinical history obtained from a screening survey and a study questionnaire. Recovered participants in ImmuneRACE Cohort 3 were defined by two consecutive negative NP/OP PCR tests, clearance by a healthcare professional, or resolution of symptoms. In the prospective study, whole blood, serum and a nasopharyngeal or oropharyngeal swab were collected from each participant by mobile phlebotomists. Participants in the prospective study had the option to provide additional blood draws and questionnaires over an approximately 2-month period. Blood samples from the prospective study were shipped frozen or at room temperature prior to DNA extraction.

The immunoSEQ Assay, a bias-controlled multiplex PCR, was used to amplify TCRbeta CDR3 regions from genomic DNA. Per the authors' processing: Within the assay, amplification of reference gene primers was used to estimate how many nucleated cells each sample contained. Sequence reads were collapsed and filtered to measure the absolute abundance of every unique TCRbeta CDR3 rearrangement. For each sample, productive Simpson clonality was calculated as the square root of Simpson's diversity index over productive rearrangements. This immuneACCESS table, as held by TCRdb, lists in-frame sequences with V and J called but not all clones. Of the missing ones, under half trace to an unresolved V gene in checked studies; the others have no known cause. That table supplies the V and J calls and clone size; D and trimming were determined from the DNA. A total of 390,000 or so clones appear in this sample, just under 90% of them only once. Clones ranked in the top ten supply approximately 9.3% of the sample.

The V and J genes are TRBV30 and TRBJ2-5; the D gene remains uncertain. The sequenced material came from PBMCs or T cells enriched from blood (not recorded which). The receptor was derived from a woman aged 45-65 years who had recovered from COVID-19. Read as DNA, the sequence is TGTGCCTGGAGTGTTCCTTTCGAGACCCAGTACTTC. Its amino acids are CAWSVPFETQYF. Extended through the reference TRBV30 and TRBJ2-5 proteins, this CDR3 yields the full variable domain: SQTIHQWPATLVQPVGSPLSLECTVEGTSNPNLYWYRQAAGRGLQLLFYSVGIGQISSEVPQNLSASRPQDRQFILSSKKLLLSDSGFYLCAWSVPFETQYFGPGTRLLVL.